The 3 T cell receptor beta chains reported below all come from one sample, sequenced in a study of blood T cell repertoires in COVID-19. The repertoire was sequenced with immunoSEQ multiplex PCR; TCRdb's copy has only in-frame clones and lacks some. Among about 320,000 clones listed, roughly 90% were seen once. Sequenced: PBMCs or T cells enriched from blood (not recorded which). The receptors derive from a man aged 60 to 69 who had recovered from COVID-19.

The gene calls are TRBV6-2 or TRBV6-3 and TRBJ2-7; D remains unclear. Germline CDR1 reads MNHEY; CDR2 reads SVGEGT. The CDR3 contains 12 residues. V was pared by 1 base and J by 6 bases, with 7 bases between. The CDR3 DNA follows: TGTGCCAGCAGTTACTACTGGAGCGAGCAGTACTTC. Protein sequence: CASSYYWSEQYF.

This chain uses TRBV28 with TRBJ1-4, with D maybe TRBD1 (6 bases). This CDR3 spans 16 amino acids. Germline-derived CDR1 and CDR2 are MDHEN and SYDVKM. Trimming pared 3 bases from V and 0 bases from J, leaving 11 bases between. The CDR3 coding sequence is TGTGCCAGCAGTTTTCCCAGGGGCTCAACTAATGAAAAACTGTTTTTT. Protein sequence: CASSFPRGSTNEKLFF.

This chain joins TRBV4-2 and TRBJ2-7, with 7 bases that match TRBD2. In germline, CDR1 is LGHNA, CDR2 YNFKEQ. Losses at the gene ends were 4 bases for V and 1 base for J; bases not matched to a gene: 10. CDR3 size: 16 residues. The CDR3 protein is CASSRASGTTSYEQYF. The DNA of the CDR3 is TGTGCCAGCAGCCGCGCTTCGGGGACTACTTCCTACGAGCAGTACTTC.